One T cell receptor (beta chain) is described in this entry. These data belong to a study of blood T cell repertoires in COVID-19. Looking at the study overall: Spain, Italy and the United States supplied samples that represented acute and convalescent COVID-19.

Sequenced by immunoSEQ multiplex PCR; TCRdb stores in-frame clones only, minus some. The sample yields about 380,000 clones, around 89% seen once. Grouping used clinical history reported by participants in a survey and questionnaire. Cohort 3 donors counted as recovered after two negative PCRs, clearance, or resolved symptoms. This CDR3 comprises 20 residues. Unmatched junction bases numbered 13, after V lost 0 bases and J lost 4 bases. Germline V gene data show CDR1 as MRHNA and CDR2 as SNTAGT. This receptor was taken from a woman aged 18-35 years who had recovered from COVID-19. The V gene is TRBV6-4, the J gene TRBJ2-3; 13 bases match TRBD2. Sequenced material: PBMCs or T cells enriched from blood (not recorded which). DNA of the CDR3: TGTGCCAGCAGTGACTCGAGACTAGCGGGGGGCCTCCCCCCCCCAGATACGCAGTATTTT. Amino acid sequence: CASSDSRLAGGLPPPDTQYF.